In its sample, the clone carrying this T cell receptor beta chain was seen once. Germline CDR1 SEHNR, CDR2 FQNEAQ (reference sequence). The CDR3 extends over 10 amino acids. Trimming cost V 8 bases and J 8 bases, with 9 bases left between them. The sample originates from a study of blood T cell repertoires in COVID-19. Whole-study context: The cDNA or gDNA used as material had been derived from T cells, B-cell-depleted T cells, or PBMCs.

In the original analysis: Amplification from reference gene primers served as the basis for estimated nucleated cell counts. Clones were sequenced by immunoSEQ multiplex PCR, and TCRdb holds only the in-frame ones, with some missing. That table is the source of V, J and clone size, and D and trimming were worked out from the DNA. The table lists around 110,000 clones, 86% of them singletons. The rearrangement uses TRBV7-9 and TRBJ1-1; no clear D. This TCR derives from a man aged 40-55 years with acute or convalescent COVID-19. The sample taken for sequencing was peripheral blood. The CDR3 loop reads CASGDSEAFF. CDR3 sequence (DNA): TGTGCCAGCGGCGACTCGGAAGCTTTCTTT.